This T cell receptor (beta chain) was identified during a study of T cells expressing NK-cell markers. Study information: Sorted T-cell subsets CD3+CD56+NKG2C+, CD3+CD56+NKG2C- and CD3+CD56-NKG2C+ were TCR beta-sequenced. Regarding the study as a whole: In a group of about 6 donors, dominant NKG2C+ clonotypes represented roughly 1.0-7.5% of CD8+ T cells.

TCRdb re-called the 5' RACE reads, yielding one record per CDR3 amino acid sequence without DNA. Seen in this sample are 550,000 to 600,000 distinct CDR3 sequences; the ten most common clones hold 3% to 4.5%. For this clonotype: Its antigen is not identified.

The source is a man aged 18 to 29 in good health. The sample was blood T cells: a sorted CD56 or NKG2C T cell subset, CD4+ or CD8+ T cells, or bulk PBMC T cells (not recorded which).

The CDR3 loop reads CASSAWTTQGAGSPLHF. The gene calls are TRBV6-1 and TRBJ1-6; the D call from TCRdb, TRBD1, cannot be confirmed without DNA. The CDR3 spans 17 residues. Germline V gene data show CDR1 as MNHNS and CDR2 as SASEGT.